This entry concerns a single T cell receptor (beta chain). Its antigen remains unidentified. Nothing much larger sits one base from this clone, and base qualities are not available. Explained via the paper, the treatment or condition label denotes: roughly ten-day PBMC culture with coronavirus spike peptide pools or control peptides (ViraFEST assay). The ViraFEST assay was used in the study, in which antigen-specific T cells were expanded with peptide pools and expanded clonotypes were subsequently identified by TCR sequencing. The convalescent patients' positive SARS-CoV-2 PCR tests fell between March and December 2020, which was before the Alpha, Beta and Delta variants emerged in the United States. PBMCs were cultured at about 2 million per well in IMDM supplemented with 5% human AB serum and about 10 IU/ml IL-2, with approximately 9.5 ug/ml peptide pools added. On days 3 and 7, half of the culture medium was replaced with fresh IL-2-containing medium. After 9 to 11 days of culture, CD4+ T cells were isolated by negative selection with the EasySep CD4+ T cell isolation kit. Ficoll-Paque Plus gradient centrifugation was used to isolate PBMCs from whole blood, and the isolated PBMCs were then either used fresh or cryopreserved at -140C. In general, triplicate wells were set up for every culture condition.

This record belongs to a study of vaccination and CD4 T cells after COVID-19 (dated by TCRdb to 2022 to 2024). Broadly, across the study: Every convalescent patient had a positive nasal swab PCR test for SARS-CoV-2, with mild disease in several patients and severe disease in one. The convalescent cohort comprised six males and four females, including two Hispanic individuals, seven Caucasians, two Asians and one multiracial person. Two doses of either the Pfizer-BioNTech BNT162b2 vaccine (n=8) or the Moderna mRNA-1273 vaccine (n=2) were administered to participants. Post-COVID blood samples from convalescent patients were collected a median of roughly 100 days after diagnosis, with a range of roughly 35 to 180 days. The time from the second vaccine dose to post-vaccine blood sampling had a median of roughly 79 days and ranged from about 12 to 241 days. The cultures were stimulated with overlapping spike peptide pools from SARS-CoV-2 and from the common cold coronaviruses HCoV-NL63, HCoV-OC43 and HCoV-229E. As controls, cultures received a CEFX viral epitope pool (the positive control), an HIV-1 Nef peptide pool (the negative control), or no peptide at all. In roughly 11 COVID-19 convalescent patients and a few infection-naive healthy vaccine recipients, the spike-specific CD4+ TCR repertoire before mRNA vaccination was compared with the repertoire after mRNA vaccination. Overall study outcomes, separate from this receptor: Only a relatively small number of convalescent patients were included in the study, and early timepoints following natural infection were not analyzed. Nearly all vaccine-specific clones in convalescent patients (304 of 307) were mono-reactive for SARS-CoV-2 spike rather than cross-reactive with common cold coronaviruses. In convalescent patients, a median around 86% of post-vaccine SARS-CoV-2-reactive clones were detected only after vaccination, and vaccine-specific priming was suggested by this finding. The median count of SARS-CoV-2-reactive clonotypes went up from around 20 after infection to about 41 after vaccination, although the change was not significant.

Library construction relied on PCR. TCR sequencing of DNA from cultured CD4+ T cells used the Oncomine TCR Beta short-read assay at the Johns Hopkins FTIC core. The QIAamp micro DNA kit was used to extract genomic DNA from the cultured CD4+ T cells. Oncomine TCR Beta libraries from cultured CD4+ T cells were pooled using unique dual indexes and sequenced on an Illumina iSeq 100. In the original analysis: Non-productive sequences were filtered out, and CDR3s that did not start with C, did not end with F or W, or were shorter than 7 amino acids were discarded. The MANAFEST web application identified antigen-specific clonotypes by comparing peptide-stimulated wells against reference wells and other culture wells. Positive clones required FDR below 0.05, an odds ratio above 5, and productive frequency above 0.1% in at least two of three replicate wells. A clonotype counted as cross-reactive if it showed significant expansion both in the SARS-CoV-2 spike wells and in at least one common cold coronavirus spike condition. Similarity between CDR3 sequences was evaluated in R version 3.6.1 using Levenshtein distances (stringdist) and unrooted phylogenetic trees (ape). The raw public reads went through TCRdb reprocessing: fastp at Q25, MiXCR clone calling, in-frame beta chains kept. Each entry merges the rows of one CDR3 protein and shows their most common DNA and genes. TCRdb's processing, not the authors' own work, is the source of the V and J calls. Here the sample has 22,000 or so distinct CDR3 sequences; about 51% occur a single time. The top ten clonotypes cover about 6.5% of the sample.

The germline V gene encodes CDR1 LNHDA and CDR2 SQIVND (reference sequence). The CDR3 runs 14 amino acids, cysteine and phenylalanine included. Just CDR3 DNA is preserved here, 42 bases in frame from base 1. The germline ends are 19 bases apart after V is trimmed by 4 bases and J by 10 bases. Source material: CD4+ T cells from blood, cultured in vitro. This clonotype was obtained from a human donor who had recovered from COVID-19. The rearranged chain carries TRBV19 and TRBJ1-1; possibly the D gene is TRBD1, per 5 matching bases. The CDR3 region has the sequence CASSKRQGELRAFF. The DNA is as follows: TGTGCCAGTAGTAAGAGACAAGGGGAACTTAGAGCTTTCTTT.